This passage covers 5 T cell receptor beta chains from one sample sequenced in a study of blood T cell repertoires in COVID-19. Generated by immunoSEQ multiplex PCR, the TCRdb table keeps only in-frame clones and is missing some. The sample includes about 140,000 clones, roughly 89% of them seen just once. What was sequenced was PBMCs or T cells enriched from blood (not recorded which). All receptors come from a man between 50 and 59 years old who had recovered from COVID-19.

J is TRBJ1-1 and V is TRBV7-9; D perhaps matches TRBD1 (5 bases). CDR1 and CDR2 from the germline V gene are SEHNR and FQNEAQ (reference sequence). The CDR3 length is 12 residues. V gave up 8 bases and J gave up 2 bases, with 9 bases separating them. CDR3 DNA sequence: TGTGCCAGCGACAGTATTAACACTGAAGCTTTCTTT. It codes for CASDSINTEAFF.

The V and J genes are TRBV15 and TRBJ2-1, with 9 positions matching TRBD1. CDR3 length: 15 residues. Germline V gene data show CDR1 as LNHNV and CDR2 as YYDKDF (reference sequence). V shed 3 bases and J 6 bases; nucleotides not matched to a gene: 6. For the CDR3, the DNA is TGTGCCACCAGCAGCCATAAGACAGGGGGCAATGAGCAGTTCTTC. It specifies CATSSHKTGGNEQFF.

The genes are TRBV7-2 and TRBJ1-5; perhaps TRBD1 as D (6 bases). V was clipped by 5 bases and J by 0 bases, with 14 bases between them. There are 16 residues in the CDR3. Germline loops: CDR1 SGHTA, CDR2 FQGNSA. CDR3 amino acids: CASSKGQINSNQPQHF. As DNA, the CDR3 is TGTGCCAGCAGCAAAGGACAGATCAATAGCAATCAGCCCCAGCATTTT.

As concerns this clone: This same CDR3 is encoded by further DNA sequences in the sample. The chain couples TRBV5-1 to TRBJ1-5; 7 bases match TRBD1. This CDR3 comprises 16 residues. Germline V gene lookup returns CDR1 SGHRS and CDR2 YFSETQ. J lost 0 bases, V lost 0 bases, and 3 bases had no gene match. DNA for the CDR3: TGCGCCAGCAGCTTGGGGGACAGTGATAGCAATCAGCCCCAGCATTTT. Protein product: CASSLGDSDSNQPQHF.

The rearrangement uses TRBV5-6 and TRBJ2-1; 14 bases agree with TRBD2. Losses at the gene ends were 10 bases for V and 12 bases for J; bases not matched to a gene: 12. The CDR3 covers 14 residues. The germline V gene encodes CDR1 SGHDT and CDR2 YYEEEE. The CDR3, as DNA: TGTGCCTCCGGGGGGACTAGCGGGAGCCAACGGCAGTTCTTC. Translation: CASGGTSGSQRQFF. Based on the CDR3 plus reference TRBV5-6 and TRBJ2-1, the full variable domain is DAGVTQSPTHLIKTRGQQVTLRCSPKSGHDTVSWYQQALGQGPQFIFQYYEEEERQRGNFPDRFSGHQFPNYSSELNVNALLLGDSALYLCASGGTSGSQRQFFGPGTRLTVL.